Presented here are 5 T cell receptor beta chains from one specimen sequenced in a study of cytomegalovirus exposure and HLA in healthy donors. The study ran its PCR with 60 Vbeta and 13 Jbeta primers. TCRdb's copy holds only in-frame clones and misses some; the assay was immunoSEQ multiplex PCR. This table has tens of thousands of clones, approximately 82% appearing once. Sequenced sample: PBMCs. The receptors were gathered from a man between 40 and 49 years old in good health and CMV-seronegative.

This chain uses TRBV5-3 with TRBJ2-7; 8 positions agree with TRBD2. TRBV5-3 is an ORF, and what it does is uncertain. CDR3 length: 16 residues. Trimming took 7 bases from V and 3 from J; bases not matched to a gene: 15. The chain's CDR3 is CARSLPRPGGGYEQYF. The CDR3 nucleotides read TGTGCCAGATCTCTCCCGAGGCCGGGGGGGGGCTACGAGCAGTACTTC.

V and J are TRBV16 and TRBJ1-2; 8 positions match TRBD1. With 4 bases clipped from V and 6 bases from J, the junction kept 7 bases outside the gene matches. Per the germline V gene, CDR1 is KGHSY and CDR2 is FQNENV. The CDR3 extends over 14 amino acids. The CDR3: CASSPNRQGNGYTF. Written as DNA, the CDR3 is TGTGCCAGCAGCCCCAATCGACAGGGGAATGGCTACACCTTC.

The CDR3 DNA follows: TGCGCCAGTTCCCAGGGACAAGAGACCCAGTACTTC. This translates into CASSQGQETQYF. V is TRBV5-1 and J is TRBJ2-5; tentative D call: TRBD1 (5 bases). CDR1 SGHRS and CDR2 YFSETQ come from the germline V gene. The CDR3 has 12 residues. V shed 8 bases and J shed 2 bases, with 10 bases lying between them. Combining the CDR3 with reference TRBV5-1 and TRBJ2-5 gives the whole variable domain KAGVTQTPRYLIKTRGQQVTLSCSPISGHRSVSWYQQTPGQGLQFLFEYFSETQRNKGNFPGRFSGRQFSNSRSEMNVSTLELGDSALYLCASSQGQETQYFGPGTRLLVL.

This clone was observed a few times. The chain employs TRBV5-6 and TRBJ1-5, with D perhaps TRBD1 (6 bases). V lost 1 base and J lost 0, with 11 bases in between. The germline V gene encodes CDR1 SGHDT and CDR2 YYEEEE. The CDR3 spans 16 residues. CDR3 amino acids: CASSLLRTDSNQPQHF. The CDR3 DNA is TGTGCCAGCAGCTTGTTACGGACAGATAGCAATCAGCCCCAGCATTTT.

In its sample, this clone was seen once. The chain couples TRBV14 to TRBJ2-5, with 13 bases identical to TRBD2. The length of the CDR3 is 15 residues. Unmatched junction bases numbered 5, after V lost 5 bases and J lost 5 bases. CDR1 and CDR2 from the germline V gene are SGHDN and FVKESK. CDR3 nucleotides: TGTGCCAGCAGCGCACTAGCGGGGGGGCCCGAGACCCAGTACTTC. Residues: CASSALAGGPETQYF. The full variable domain, with the rest looked up from reference TRBV14 and TRBJ2-5, is EAGVTQFPSHSVIEKGQTVTLRCDPISGHDNLYWYRRVMGKEIKFLLHFVKESKQDESGMPNNRFLAERTGGTYSTLKVQPAELEDSGVYFCASSALAGGPETQYFGPGTRLLVL.